What follows are 6 T cell receptor beta chains derived from one specimen sequenced in a study. TCRdb re-derived calls from the RT-PCR reads in MiXCR, one entry per CDR3 protein. The sample lists around 700,000 distinct CDR3 sequences, over 12% seen once, with roughly 3.6% in the top ten. Sequenced input: memory CD4+ T cells from blood. The origin of the receptors is a female donor in good health, serving as a healthy control.

This clonotype occurred a few times. CDR3 in amino acids: CASNNIFRGSEAFF. CDR3 in DNA: TGTGCCAGCAATAATATTTTCCGCGGCTCCGAAGCTTTCTTT. V gene TRBV27 combines with J gene TRBJ1-1; no clear D gene. Trimming took 7 bases from V and 8 from J, leaving 20 bases between them. The CDR3 extends over 14 amino acids. The V gene's germline CDR1 is MNHEY and CDR2 SMNVEV (reference sequence).

This clonotype was counted ten times or more. The chain joins TRBV10-2 to TRBJ1-2; no firm D call. Germline values: CDR1 WSHSY, CDR2 SAAADI. The CDR3 consists of 13 residues. V lost 2 bases to trimming and J lost 3 bases, with 7 bases between them. The CDR3 bases are TGCGCCAGCAGTGAGCGGACGGACTATGGCTACACCTTC. Its protein product is CASSERTDYGYTF.

This clonotype was seen repeatedly, ten times or more. The CDR3 coding sequence is TGCGCCAGCAGCCTTGGGTTACGGCGGGGGGACAATGAGCAGTTCTTC. This encodes CASSLGLRRGDNEQFF. The gene calls are TRBV4-3 and TRBJ2-1; 8 bases align to TRBD2. CDR1 and CDR2 from the germline V gene are LGHNA and YSLEER. This CDR3 is 16 amino acids long. J was trimmed by 5 bases and V by 4 bases; bases with no gene match: 10.

This clonotype came up many times. This chain joins TRBV20-1 and TRBJ2-5; TRBD2 matches at 11 bases. Germline assignment: CDR1 DFQATT and CDR2 SNEGSKA (reference sequence). V dropped 5 bases and J dropped 1; count of bases not matched to a gene: 3. This CDR3 region has 14 residues. The CDR3 sequence: CSAQTSGAQETQYF. The CDR3 DNA follows: TGCAGTGCTCAGACTAGCGGGGCCCAAGAGACCCAGTACTTC.

In its sample, this clonotype was seen a few times. J is TRBJ2-5 and V is TRBV6-6, with 8 bases that match TRBD1. Trimming cost V 2 bases and J 4 bases; bases outside gene matches: 6. This CDR3 contains 15 residues. Germline V lookup: CDR1 MNHNY, CDR2 SVGAGI (reference sequence). The CDR3 DNA reads TGTGCCAGCAGTTACGGACAGGGTGGACGAGAGACCCAGTACTTC. The encoded protein is CASSYGQGGRETQYF.

The chain carries TRBV12-3 or TRBV12-4 and TRBJ1-1; D not resolved. Trimming left V 3 bases short and J 1 base short, with 6 bases between. CDR3 size: 13 residues. CDR3 bases: TGTGCCAGCAGTTTGACTACGAACACTGAAGCTTTCTTT. Translation: CASSLTTNTEAFF.